The rows below give T cell receptor beta chains drawn from one sample of a study of post-analysis software for immune sequencing data. TCRdb reprocessed the PCR reads with MiXCR, giving one entry per CDR3 protein. Counted here are about 260,000 distinct CDR3 sequences, 36% occurring once; the ten biggest clones make up under 5.5%. The sample comprised blood. The receptor set was obtained from a girl aged 5-17 years with multiple sclerosis. The conserved cysteine and the conserved F or W are not part of the CDR3 here. Each record gives: V gene, J gene, CDR3 protein.

v_gene: TRBV3-1
j_gene: TRBJ2-1
CDR3aa: ASSQGLAVRYNEQF

v_gene: TRBV20-1
j_gene: TRBJ2-3
CDR3aa: SARDRQGADTQY

v_gene: TRBV4-2
j_gene: TRBJ1-1
CDR3aa: ASSQAPTRSGEAF

v_gene: TRBV20-1
j_gene: TRBJ1-2
CDR3aa: SAPDASTLYGYT

v_gene: TRBV6-6
j_gene: TRBJ1-4
CDR3aa: ASSYSTREKLF

v_gene: TRBV6-5
j_gene: TRBJ1-1
CDR3aa: ASSFRAKTF

v_gene: TRBV2
j_gene: TRBJ2-7
CDR3aa: ASSPKGYEQY

v_gene: TRBV7-2
j_gene: TRBJ2-2
CDR3aa: ASSLGASLNTGELF

v_gene: TRBV7-3
j_gene: TRBJ2-1
CDR3aa: ASRPTSGNEQF

v_gene: TRBV27
j_gene: TRBJ2-5
CDR3aa: ASSQYRTGVGETQY

v_gene: TRBV28
j_gene: TRBJ1-1
CDR3aa: ASTRGGGTEAF

v_gene: TRBV15
j_gene: TRBJ2-7
CDR3aa: ATSSPGTSRAYEQY

v_gene: TRBV7-2
j_gene: TRBJ1-2
CDR3aa: ASRQQGINYGYT

v_gene: TRBV5-1
j_gene: TRBJ2-5
CDR3aa: ASSPLVEGETQY

v_gene: TRBV12-3/TRBV12-4
j_gene: TRBJ1-2
CDR3aa: ASSVTGAGGYT

v_gene: TRBV3-1
j_gene: TRBJ2-1
CDR3aa: ASSRAGGGNEQF